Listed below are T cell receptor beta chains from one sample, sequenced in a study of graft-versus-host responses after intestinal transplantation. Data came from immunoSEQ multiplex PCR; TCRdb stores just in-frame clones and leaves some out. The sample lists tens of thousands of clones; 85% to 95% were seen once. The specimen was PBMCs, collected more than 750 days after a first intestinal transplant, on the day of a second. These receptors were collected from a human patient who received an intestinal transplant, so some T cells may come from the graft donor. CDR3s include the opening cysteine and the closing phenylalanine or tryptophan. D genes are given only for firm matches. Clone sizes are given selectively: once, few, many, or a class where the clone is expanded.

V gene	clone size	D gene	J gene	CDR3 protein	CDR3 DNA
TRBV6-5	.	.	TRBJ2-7	CASSEARRDEQYF	TGTGCCAGCAGTGAAGCGCGGAGGGACGAGCAGTACTTC
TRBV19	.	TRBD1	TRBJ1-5	CASRDRGQHQPQHF	TGTGCCAGTAGGGACAGGGGCCAACATCAGCCCCAGCATTTT
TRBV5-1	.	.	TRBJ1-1	CASSLDRVDAFF	TGCGCCAGCAGCTTGGACAGGGTGGACGCTTTCTTT
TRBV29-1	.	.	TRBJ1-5	CSVKNSNQPQHF	TGCAGCGTAAAAAATAGCAATCAGCCCCAGCATTTT
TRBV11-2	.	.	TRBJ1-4	CASSFRAGGRGEKLFF	TGTGCCAGCAGCTTCCGAGCGGGGGGGCGGGGTGAAAAACTGTTTTTT
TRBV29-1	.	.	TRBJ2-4	CSALGGGNIQYF	TGCAGCGCCCTGGGGGGCGGAAACATTCAGTACTTC
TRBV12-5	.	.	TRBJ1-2	CASGEDGIYGYTF	TGTGCTAGTGGGGAGGACGGAATCTATGGCTACACCTTC
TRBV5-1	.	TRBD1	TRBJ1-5	CASSPDRGGQPQHF	TGCGCCAGCAGCCCGGACAGGGGTGGTCAGCCCCAGCATTTT
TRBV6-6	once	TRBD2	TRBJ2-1	CASSYRLAGSNEQFF	TGTGCCAGCAGTTATAGGCTAGCGGGGTCCAATGAGCAGTTCTTC
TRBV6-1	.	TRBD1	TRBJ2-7	CASRLTGGIYEQYF	TGTGCCAGCAGGTTGACAGGGGGCATCTACGAGCAGTACTTC